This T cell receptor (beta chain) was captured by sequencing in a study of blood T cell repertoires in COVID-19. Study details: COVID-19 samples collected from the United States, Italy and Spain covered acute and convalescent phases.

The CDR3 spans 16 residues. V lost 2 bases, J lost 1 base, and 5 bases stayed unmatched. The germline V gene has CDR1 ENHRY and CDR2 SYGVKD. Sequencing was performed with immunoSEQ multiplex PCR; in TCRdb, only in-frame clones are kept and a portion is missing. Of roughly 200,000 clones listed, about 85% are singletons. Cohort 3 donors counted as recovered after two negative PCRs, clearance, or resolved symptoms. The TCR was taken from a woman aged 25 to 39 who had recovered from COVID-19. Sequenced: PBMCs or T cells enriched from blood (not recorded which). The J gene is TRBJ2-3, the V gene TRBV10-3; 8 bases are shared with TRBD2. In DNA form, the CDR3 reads TGTGCCATCAGTGAGGATCTTAGCGGGGGCACAGATACGCAGTATTTT. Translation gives CAISEDLSGGTDTQYF.